The rows below give T cell receptor beta chains drawn from one sample of a study of cytomegalovirus exposure and HLA in healthy donors. TCRdb keeps only in-frame clones here, not all; method: immunoSEQ multiplex PCR. The data hold 100,000 to 150,000 clones, with roughly three quarters observed a single time. Source material: PBMCs. The receptors come from a woman under 40 in good health and CMV-seronegative. Both conserved end residues are part of each CDR3. Each record gives: V gene, D gene, clone size, J gene, CDR3 protein, CDR3 DNA. The D gene is left open where the match is weak. Some rows have no size entry. The others give once, few or many, or a class for an expanded clone.

TRBV27	.	.	TRBJ2-7	CASSMTSWSGEQYF	TGTGCCAGCAGTATGACTAGTTGGTCTGGCGAGCAGTACTTC
TRBV15	.	.	TRBJ2-1	CATTSQGSYNEQFF	TGTGCCACCACTTCGCAGGGCTCCTACAATGAGCAGTTCTTC
TRBV7-9	.	.	TRBJ2-2	CASSQSSGELFF	TGTGCCAGCAGCCAGTCGTCCGGGGAGCTGTTTTTT
TRBV7-9	.	.	TRBJ1-1	CASSSGLGTEAFF	TGTGCCAGCAGCTCGGGACTGGGGACTGAAGCTTTCTTT
TRBV4-1	.	.	TRBJ1-2	CASSQGGGNYGYTF	TGCGCCAGCAGCCAAGGGGGAGGGAACTATGGCTACACCTTC
TRBV5-4	.	.	TRBJ2-3	CASSLKGGTGDTQYF	TGTGCCAGCAGCTTGAAGGGAGGTACGGGAGATACGCAGTATTTT
TRBV19	TRBD1	.	TRBJ2-2	CASSPTGGMGTGELFF	TGTGCCAGTAGTCCTACAGGGGGCATGGGCACCGGGGAGCTGTTTTTT
TRBV4-1	.	.	TRBJ1-2	CASSQDSQGNYGYTF	TGCGCCAGCAGCCAAGATTCGCAGGGTAACTATGGCTACACCTTC
TRBV28	TRBD1	.	TRBJ1-6	CASSLGQGGNSPLHF	TGTGCCAGCAGTTTAGGACAGGGGGGTAATTCACCCCTCCACTTT
TRBV7-9	.	.	TRBJ1-5	CASSLTTGQPQHF	TGTGCCAGCAGCTTAACGACGGGACAGCCCCAGCATTTT
TRBV27	.	.	TRBJ2-7	CASSFRGSYEQYF	TGTGCCAGCAGTTTTCGGGGCTCCTACGAGCAGTACTTC
TRBV2	.	.	TRBJ1-5	CASSEQEDQPQHF	TGTGCCAGCAGTGAACAGGAGGATCAGCCCCAGCATTTT
TRBV18	.	.	TRBJ2-1	CASSPSRASGQGVEFF	TGTGCCAGCTCACCCTCCCGGGCTAGCGGGCAGGGGGTTGAGTTCTTC
TRBV30	TRBD1	.	TRBJ1-6	CAGQGKGSPLHF	TGTGCCGGACAGGGAAAGGGTTCACCCCTCCACTTT
TRBV11-3	TRBD1	.	TRBJ1-1	CASSLGQGAPSGNTEAFF	TGTGCCAGCAGCTTAGGACAGGGGGCTCCTTCGGGGAACACTGAAGCTTTCTTT
TRBV28	.	.	TRBJ2-5	CASSFQGRETQYF	TGTGCCAGCAGTTTCCAGGGCCGGGAGACCCAGTACTTC
TRBV11-2	TRBD2	.	TRBJ2-1	CASSWLAGGNEQFF	TGTGCCAGCAGCTGGTTAGCGGGGGGAAATGAGCAGTTCTTC
TRBV19	.	.	TRBJ1-4	CASSIGGAGEKLFF	TGTGCCAGTAGTATTGGGGGGGCGGGTGAAAAACTGTTTTTT
TRBV19	TRBD1	.	TRBJ1-5	CASSGTGNQPQHF	TGTGCCAGTAGTGGGACAGGGAATCAGCCCCAGCATTTT
TRBV5-6	TRBD1	.	TRBJ1-2	CASSFFTGGFRNYGYTF	TGTGCCAGCAGCTTCTTTACAGGGGGATTCAGGAACTATGGCTACACCTTC
TRBV6-5	TRBD1	few	TRBJ2-7	CASSPYRGTYEQYF	TGTGCCAGCAGTCCCTACAGGGGAACCTACGAGCAGTACTTC
TRBV6-5	TRBD1	few	TRBJ2-7	CASRRQGGYEQYF	TGTGCCAGCAGGAGACAGGGGGGTTACGAGCAGTACTTC
TRBV19	.	.	TRBJ1-4	CASSIDGITNEKLFF	TGTGCCAGTAGTATAGATGGCATAACTAATGAAAAACTGTTTTTT
TRBV6-4	.	.	TRBJ1-1	CASSADGTSEAFF	TGTGCCAGCAGCGCAGACGGGACAAGTGAAGCTTTCTTT
TRBV18	TRBD1	few	TRBJ1-1	CASSTGTGMNTEAFF	TGTGCCAGCTCAACGGGGACAGGTATGAACACTGAAGCTTTCTTT
TRBV5-6	TRBD2	few	TRBJ2-2	CASSRSGEGTGELFF	TGTGCCAGCAGCCGATCGGGGGAGGGCACCGGGGAGCTGTTTTTT
TRBV30	TRBD1	.	TRBJ1-5	CAWRDRSGQPQHF	TGTGCCTGGAGGGACAGGTCCGGTCAGCCCCAGCATTTT
TRBV4-2	.	.	TRBJ2-1	CASSQDGRGNEQFF	TGTGCCAGCAGCCAAGATGGCCGAGGCAATGAGCAGTTCTTC
TRBV18	.	.	TRBJ1-5	CASSPSSQPQHF	TGTGCCAGCTCACCTTCGAGTCAGCCCCAGCATTTT
TRBV7-8	.	.	TRBJ1-5	CASSLGRLGASNQPQHF	TGTGCCAGCAGCTTAGGGCGGTTGGGGGCGAGCAATCAGCCCCAGCATTTT
TRBV7-9	.	.	TRBJ2-1	CASEFIQLWTVQYNEQFF	TGTGCCAGCGAATTCATTCAGCTTTGGACTGTACAGTACAATGAGCAGTTCTTC
TRBV18	TRBD2	.	TRBJ2-2	CASSPQAGVDTGELFF	TGTGCCAGCTCACCCCAAGCGGGGGTGGACACCGGGGAGCTGTTTTTT
TRBV1	.	.	TRBJ2-5	CTSSPGGTEKTETQYF	TGCACCAGCAGCCCGGGCGGGACGGAAAAGACCGAGACCCAGTACTTC
TRBV6-5	.	.	TRBJ1-4	CASSYGSGGKLFF	TGTGCCAGCAGTTACGGGTCGGGTGGAAAACTGTTTTTT
TRBV7-3	TRBD2	once	TRBJ2-3	CASSLGLAADTQYF	TGTGCCAGCAGCTTGGGACTAGCGGCCGATACGCAGTATTTT
TRBV7-2	.	.	TRBJ1-1	CASSPPRAEAFF	TGTGCCAGCAGCCCTCCCAGGGCTGAAGCTTTCTTT
TRBV25-1	TRBD1	.	TRBJ1-2	CASRTGVSEYGYTF	TGTGCCAGCAGAACAGGGGTGTCGGAGTATGGCTACACCTTC
TRBV15	.	few	TRBJ2-4	CATSSDPGFENIQYF	TGTGCCACCAGCAGCGACCCAGGGTTCGAAAACATTCAGTACTTC
TRBV6-6	.	.	TRBJ2-7	CASIHTGDTPYEQYF	TGTGCCAGCATCCACACCGGGGACACCCCCTACGAGCAGTACTTC
TRBV19	.	.	TRBJ2-2	CASRSTRDTGELFF	TGTGCCAGTAGATCTACGCGGGACACCGGGGAGCTGTTTTTT
TRBV9	.	.	TRBJ2-3	CASSQEGPQHTQYF	TGTGCCAGCAGCCAGGAGGGACCCCAGCATACGCAGTATTTT
TRBV5-1	.	.	TRBJ2-5	CASSFNAPQETQYF	TGCGCCAGCAGCTTTAATGCGCCCCAAGAGACCCAGTACTTC
TRBV7-9	TRBD2	.	TRBJ2-1	CAWETSAQFF	TGTGCCTGGGAAACTAGCGCCCAGTTCTTC
TRBV6-5	.	.	TRBJ2-2	CASRYGTHTGELFF	TGTGCCAGCAGATATGGGACACACACCGGGGAGCTGTTTTTT
TRBV5-8	TRBD1	once	TRBJ2-7	CASSRGQVYEQYF	TGTGCCAGCAGCCGCGGACAGGTCTACGAGCAGTACTTC
TRBV7-6	.	.	TRBJ1-2	CASSLGGHGYTF	TGTGCCAGCAGCTTAGGAGGGCACGGCTACACCTTC
TRBV4-1	.	.	TRBJ2-7	CASSLVDSYEQYF	TGCGCCAGCAGCCTAGTAGACAGCTACGAGCAGTACTTC
TRBV4-1	.	once	TRBJ2-3	CASSQQGQWDTQYF	TGCGCCAGCAGCCAACAGGGGCAGTGGGATACGCAGTATTTT
TRBV14	.	.	TRBJ2-5	CASSQGLFQETQYF	TGTGCCAGCAGCCAAGGACTTTTCCAAGAGACCCAGTACTTC
TRBV18	TRBD1	.	TRBJ2-7	CASSPPSSGGHEQYF	TGTGCCAGCTCACCACCGTCGTCAGGGGGCCACGAGCAGTACTTC
TRBV7-3	.	.	TRBJ2-1	CASSLTPAGLGGDEQFF	TGTGCCAGCAGCTTAACGCCGGCGGGCTTAGGCGGCGATGAGCAGTTCTTC
TRBV30	.	.	TRBJ1-5	CAWSVEEQPQHF	TGTGCCTGGAGTGTTGAAGAGCAGCCCCAGCATTTT
TRBV2	.	few	TRBJ2-2	CASSIEEAGGGTGELFF	TGTGCCAGCAGTATAGAGGAGGCAGGTGGAGGCACCGGGGAGCTGTTTTTT
TRBV5-6	TRBD2	.	TRBJ2-3	CASSLLTSLRTDTQYF	TGTGCCAGCAGCCTACTGACTAGCCTGCGGACAGATACGCAGTATTTT
TRBV7-9	TRBD1	once	TRBJ2-7	CASSLGPGTGDYEQYF	TGTGCCAGCAGCTTAGGCCCCGGGACAGGAGACTACGAGCAGTACTTC
TRBV15	.	.	TRBJ1-6	CATSRKQGGNSPLHF	TGTGCCACCAGCCGGAAACAGGGAGGGAATTCACCCCTCCACTTT
TRBV2	TRBD1	.	TRBJ1-5	CASSGQGSGWPQHF	TGTGCCAGCAGTGGACAGGGTTCGGGGTGGCCCCAGCATTTT
TRBV21-1	.	few	TRBJ1-2	CASTHGNGLPLNYGYTF	TGTGCCAGCACCCACGGGAACGGACTCCCTCTCAACTATGGCTACACCTTC
TRBV29-1	.	.	TRBJ1-2	CSVGGGLGSTVYGYTF	TGCAGCGTAGGGGGGGGCCTAGGTTCTACAGTCTATGGCTACACCTTC
TRBV7-2	TRBD1	.	TRBJ1-2	CASSPQTGEGYTF	TGTGCCAGCAGCCCGCAGACAGGGGAAGGCTACACCTTC